The 7 T cell receptor beta chains presented below share a single source sample, sequenced in a study of blood T cell repertoires in COVID-19. Sequenced by immunoSEQ multiplex PCR; TCRdb stores in-frame clones only, minus some. The data contain 300,000 to 400,000 clones, over 75% of them singletons. Specimen: PBMCs or T cells enriched from blood (not recorded which). The receptors shown here come from a man aged 30-40 years who had recovered from COVID-19.

The chain joins TRBV9 to TRBJ2-1, with 13 bases aligning to TRBD2. CDR1 is SGDLS and CDR2 is YYNGEE in the germline V gene. Germline trimming cut 2 bases from V and 8 bases from J; bases unmatched to any gene: 10. The CDR3 consists of 17 residues. The CDR3 here is CASSVRPGLAGQDEQFF. In DNA, the CDR3 is TGTGCCAGCAGCGTGAGACCGGGACTAGCGGGGCAGGATGAGCAGTTCTTC. The full variable domain, its missing parts supplied by reference TRBV9 and TRBJ2-1, is DSGVTQTPKHLITATGQRVTLRCSPRSGDLSVYWYQQSLDQGLQFLIQYYNGEERAKGNILERFSAQQFPDLHSELNLSSLELGDSALYFCASSVRPGLAGQDEQFFGPGTRLTVL.

Regarding this clone: Different DNA sequences within this sample yield the same CDR3. This chain uses TRBV12-3 or TRBV12-4 with TRBJ2-7; no clear D. The V end lost 0 bases, the J end lost 4 bases, and 4 bases lay between the germline ends. The CDR3 covers 12 residues. CDR3 in DNA: TGTGCCAGCAGTTTAGCGCTATACGAGCAGTACTTC. Protein sequence: CASSLALYEQYF.

The chain couples TRBV10-1 to TRBJ2-6; 8 nucleotides agree with TRBD1. Germline values: CDR1 WNHNN, CDR2 SYGVQD (reference sequence). Unmatched junction bases numbered 8, after V lost 8 bases and J lost 2 bases. This CDR3 is built from 16 residues. The CDR3 loop is CASGQQTGAGANVLTF. The CDR3 nucleotides are TGCGCCAGCGGGCAACAGACAGGGGCTGGGGCCAACGTCCTGACTTTC.

This rearrangement joins TRBV19 to TRBJ2-7; maybe TRBD2 (7 bases). V was shortened by 3 bases and J by 2 bases, with 14 bases between the two germline ends. Germline lookup yields CDR1 LNHDA and CDR2 SQIVND (reference sequence). The CDR3 has 15 amino acids. The CDR3 DNA follows: TGTGCCAGTAGTATTGCTCAGGGGAGGGCCTACGAGCAGTACTTC. This sequence encodes CASSIAQGRAYEQYF.

The V and J genes are TRBV2 and TRBJ2-3; 10 bases fit TRBD2. The V and J ends lost 1 base and 1 base, in that order; junction bases with no gene match: 2. This CDR3 contains 16 residues. The germline V gene has CDR1 SNHLY and CDR2 FYNNEI. The CDR3 DNA reads as TGTGCCAGCAGTGAAGGAGCGGGGGGGCGCACAGATACGCAGTATTTT. Protein sequence: CASSEGAGGRTDTQYF.

This clone was counted between two and nine times. The chain joins TRBV2 to TRBJ2-7; D remains ambiguous. Germline CDR1 is SNHLY and CDR2 is FYNNEI. CDR3 size: 13 residues. Trimming shortened V by 4 bases and J by 4 bases, and 11 bases separated the two germline ends. DNA for the CDR3: TGTGCCAGCAGTGTCAGTCCCCTGTACGAGCAGTACTTC. Its translation: CASSVSPLYEQYF.

This chain links TRBV7-3 with TRBJ2-3, with D perhaps matching TRBD2 (7 bases). Germline values: CDR1 SGHTA, CDR2 FQGTGA. There are 14 residues in the CDR3. V gave up 1 base and J gave up 5 bases, with 10 bases separating them. The CDR3 DNA follows: TGTGCCAGCAGCTTAATAGGGGGGGTAGATACGCAGTATTTT. This codes for CASSLIGGVDTQYF.